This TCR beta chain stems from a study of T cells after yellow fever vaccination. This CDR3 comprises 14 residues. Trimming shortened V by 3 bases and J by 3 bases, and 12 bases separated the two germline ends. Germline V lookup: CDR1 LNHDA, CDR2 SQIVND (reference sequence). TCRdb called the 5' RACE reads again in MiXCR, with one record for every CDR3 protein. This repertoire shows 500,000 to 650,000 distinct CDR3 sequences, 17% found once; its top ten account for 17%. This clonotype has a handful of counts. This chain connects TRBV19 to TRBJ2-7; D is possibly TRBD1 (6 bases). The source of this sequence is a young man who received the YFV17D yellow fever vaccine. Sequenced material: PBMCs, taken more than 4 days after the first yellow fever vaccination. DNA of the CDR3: TGTGCCAGTAGTATTGATAACAGGGTCTACGAGCAGTACGTC. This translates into CASSIDNRVYEQYV.